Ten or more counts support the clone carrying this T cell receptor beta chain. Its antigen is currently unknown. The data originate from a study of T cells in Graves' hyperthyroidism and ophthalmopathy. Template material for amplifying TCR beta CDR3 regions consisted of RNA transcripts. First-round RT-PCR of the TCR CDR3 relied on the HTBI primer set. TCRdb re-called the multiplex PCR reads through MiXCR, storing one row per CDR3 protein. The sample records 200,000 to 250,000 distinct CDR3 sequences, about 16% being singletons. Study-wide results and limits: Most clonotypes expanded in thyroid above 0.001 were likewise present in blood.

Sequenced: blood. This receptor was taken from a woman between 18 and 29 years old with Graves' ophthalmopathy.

The CDR3 here is CASSERLAVWFF. The CDR3 nucleotides are TGTGCCAGCAGTGAGAGACTAGCGGTGTGGTTCTTC. The chain couples TRBV6-1 to TRBJ2-1; 9 bases align to TRBD2. The V and J ends lost 3 bases and 15 bases, in that order; junction bases with no gene match: 6. The CDR3 sequence is 12 residues long. Germline V gene data show CDR1 as MNHNS and CDR2 as SASEGT.